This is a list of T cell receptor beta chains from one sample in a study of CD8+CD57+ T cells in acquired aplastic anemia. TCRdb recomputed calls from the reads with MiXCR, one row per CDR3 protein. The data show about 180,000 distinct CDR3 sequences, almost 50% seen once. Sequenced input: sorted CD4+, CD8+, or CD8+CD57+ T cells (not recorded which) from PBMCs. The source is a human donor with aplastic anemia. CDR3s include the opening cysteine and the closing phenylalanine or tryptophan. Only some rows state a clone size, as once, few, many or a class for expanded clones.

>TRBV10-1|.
CARRGGSSYEQYF
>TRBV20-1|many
CSATGANEKLFF
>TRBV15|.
CATSREGRSGDEQYF
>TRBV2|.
CASRGNFNSPLHF
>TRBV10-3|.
CAISSGDGSSYEQYF
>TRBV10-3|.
CAISGGFPPYEQYF
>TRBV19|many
CASSIRAGFDQPQHF
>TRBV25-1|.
CASSLADRGNQETQYF
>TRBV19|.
CASSVPGGTSGGYTF
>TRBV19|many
CATGTGSSGNTIYF
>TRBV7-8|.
CASSFERETQYF
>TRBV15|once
CATSRPGLADDNEQFF
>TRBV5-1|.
CASSPDSPKFIGGYTF
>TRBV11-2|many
CASSLGDRTGYVYF
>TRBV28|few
CASSLRAPATNEKLFF
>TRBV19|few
CASSTGTGSEQYF
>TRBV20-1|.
CSAREGKAQETQYF
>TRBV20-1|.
CSATMTGNTEAFF
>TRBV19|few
CASSMWRDQPQHF
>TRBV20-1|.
CSARRGGNTEAFF
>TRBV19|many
CASSMWSGSDPGAQETQYF
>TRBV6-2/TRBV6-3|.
CAGGPNYEQYF
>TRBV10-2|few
CASRGPGGTEAFF
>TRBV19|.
CASSPRGLVGYEQYF
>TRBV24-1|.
CATSDGAGASDTGELFF
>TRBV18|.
CASSKPGQGLSGANVLTF
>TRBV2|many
CASMNMGLYGYTF
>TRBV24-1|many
CATSDRNRGVEETQYF
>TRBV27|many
CASSLRQNYEQYF
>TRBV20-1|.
CSAAAQEASSYNEQFF
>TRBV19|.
CASSIDLESGNEQFF
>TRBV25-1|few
CASSWTGANSPLHF
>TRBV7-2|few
CASTHGRQETQYF
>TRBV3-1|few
CASSQVQGYGYTF
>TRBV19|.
CASSDKGDQPQHF
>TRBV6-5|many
CASSPAGSNEQYF
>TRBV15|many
CATSTGTVNQPQHF
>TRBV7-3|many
CASSLLGGDNSPLHF
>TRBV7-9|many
CASSRDRGSGNTIYF
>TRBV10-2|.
CASSAGGHNEQFF